This TCR beta chain was recorded in a study of blood T cell repertoires in COVID-19. CDR3 length: 13 residues. Germline loops: CDR1 SGHDT, CDR2 YYEEEE. V was shortened by 4 bases and J by 4 bases, with 11 bases between the two germline ends. As originally analysed: The assay estimated nucleated cells by amplifying reference gene primers. Repertoires were generated with immunoSEQ multiplex PCR, while TCRdb's copy carries only in-frame clones and drops some. Clonal size and the V and J genes are those of that table, whereas D and trimming came from the DNA. The sample consists of approximately 200,000 clones, about 81% of them appearing once.

The chain couples TRBV5-6 to TRBJ1-2; possible D gene TRBD1, 6 bases. Material for sequencing was peripheral blood. The receptor comes from an elderly woman with COVID-19, enrolled during active disease. CDR3 residues: CASSDQGTYGYTF. DNA of the CDR3: TGTGCCAGCAGCGACCAGGGGACCTATGGCTACACCTTC.